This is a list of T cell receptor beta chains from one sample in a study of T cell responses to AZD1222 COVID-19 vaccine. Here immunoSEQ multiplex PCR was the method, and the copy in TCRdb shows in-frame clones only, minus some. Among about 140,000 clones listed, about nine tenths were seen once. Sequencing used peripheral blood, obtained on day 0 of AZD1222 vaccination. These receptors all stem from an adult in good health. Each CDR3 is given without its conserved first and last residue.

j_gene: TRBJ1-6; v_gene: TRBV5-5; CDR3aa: ASSLDGTYNSPLH
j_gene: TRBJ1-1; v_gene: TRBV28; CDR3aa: ASIRMNTEAF
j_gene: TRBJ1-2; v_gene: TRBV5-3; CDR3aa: ARSPTVLKGYT
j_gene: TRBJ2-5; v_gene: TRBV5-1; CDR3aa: ASSLWESGAETQY
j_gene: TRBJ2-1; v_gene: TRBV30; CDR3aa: AWKSGGPGNEQF
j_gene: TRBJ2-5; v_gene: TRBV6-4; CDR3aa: ASSPTRETQY
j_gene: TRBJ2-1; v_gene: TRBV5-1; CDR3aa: ASSLAGSYNEQF
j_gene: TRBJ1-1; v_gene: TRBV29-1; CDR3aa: SVEPRGGTAGTEAF
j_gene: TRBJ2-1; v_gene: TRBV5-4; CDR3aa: AARRTGGSVEF
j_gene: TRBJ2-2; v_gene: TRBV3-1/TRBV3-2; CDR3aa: ASSQEVRLAANTGELF
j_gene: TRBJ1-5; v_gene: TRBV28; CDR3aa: ASFTGTRASNQPQH
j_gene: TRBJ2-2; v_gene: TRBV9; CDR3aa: ASSVVEAPTGELF
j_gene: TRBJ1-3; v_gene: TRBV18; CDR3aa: ASSPPGSGNTIY
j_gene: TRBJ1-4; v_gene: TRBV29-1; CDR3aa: SAHAGTGDEKLF
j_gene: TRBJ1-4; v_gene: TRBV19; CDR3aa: ASSQDEGEKLF
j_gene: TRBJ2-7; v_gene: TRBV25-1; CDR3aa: ASRPQGAGEQY
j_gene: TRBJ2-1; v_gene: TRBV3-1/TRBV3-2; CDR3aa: ASSLQGAHDEQF
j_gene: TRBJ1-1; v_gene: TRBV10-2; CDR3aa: ASGRVGAF
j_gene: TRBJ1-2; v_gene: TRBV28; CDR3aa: ASRGNRGLGGYGYT
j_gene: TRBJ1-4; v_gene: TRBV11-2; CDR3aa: ASSSRSGLREKLF
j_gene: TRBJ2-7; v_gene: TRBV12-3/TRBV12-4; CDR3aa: ASSSGPGSEQY
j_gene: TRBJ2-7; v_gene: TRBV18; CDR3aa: ASSPDKRTLGEQY
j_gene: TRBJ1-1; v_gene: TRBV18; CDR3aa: ASSPLPGQVNTEAF
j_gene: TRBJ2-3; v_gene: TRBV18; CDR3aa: ASSPPSLAAGTDTQY
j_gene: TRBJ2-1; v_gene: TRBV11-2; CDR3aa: ASSPGPSPSYNEQF
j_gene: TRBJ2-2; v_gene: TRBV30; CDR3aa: AWGRGLGTGELF
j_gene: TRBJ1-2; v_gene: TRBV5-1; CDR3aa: ASSLETVFGYGYT